This T cell receptor beta chain stems from a study of cytomegalovirus exposure and HLA in healthy donors. Vbeta (60) and Jbeta (13) primers were used in the PCR. Assay: immunoSEQ multiplex PCR; the TCRdb copy retains only in-frame clones and omits some. The data show 150,000 to 200,000 clones, about three quarters seen once. This CDR3 region has 16 residues. The ends lost 5 bases at V and 0 bases at J; junction bases unmatched: 7. Germline V gene lookup returns CDR1 SEHNR and CDR2 FQNEAQ (reference sequence). The receptor's source is a woman aged 25 to 39 in good health and CMV-seronegative. V usage is TRBV7-9 and J usage is TRBJ2-1, with 7 nucleotides matching TRBD1. The sample comprised PBMCs. CDR3 nucleotide sequence: TGTGCCAGCAGCGAAAGACAGGGAATCTCCTACAATGAGCAGTTCTTC. Translation gives CASSERQGISYNEQFF.